The entry below gives a single T cell receptor (beta chain) sequence along with its context. Antigen unknown. This CDR3 is built from 14 residues. Germline V gene data show CDR1 as SNHLY and CDR2 as FYNNEI. V dropped 6 bases and J dropped 3; count of bases not matched to a gene: 5. These data originate in a study of CD8+ T cells in alopecia areata. Study-level information: Those treated were given oral tofacitinib at 5 to 10 mg twice daily. Tofacitinib exposure lasted 6 to 18 months, followed by 6 months off drug.

Whole-study findings and limits: Scalp samples also yield sequences from resident alphabeta T cells of normal skin.

It was cDNA, reverse transcribed from extracted RNA, that served as the sequencing template. The assay was immunoSEQ multiplex PCR, and TCRdb's table has in-frame clones only and misses some. Counted here are about 270,000 clones, about three fifths occurring once; the ten biggest clones make up about 0.9%. The treatment is: oral pan-JAK inhibitor, 5-10 mg twice daily. This receptor was identified in a human donor with alopecia areata. The material sequenced was CD4+ T cells sorted from blood, taken around week 54, from a patient treated with tofacitinib. The V call is TRBV2, the J call TRBJ1-2; the match to TRBD1 covers 9 bases. CDR3 coding DNA: TGTGCCAGCAGGCGACAGGGGGGTGACTATGGCTACACCTTC. Translation: CASRRQGGDYGYTF. The full variable domain, in which reference TRBV2 and TRBJ1-2 provide the parts outside the CDR3, is EPEVTQTPSHQVTQMGQEVILRCVPISNHLYFYWYRQILGQKVEFLVSFYNNEISEKSEIFDDQFSVERPDGSNFTLKIRSTKLEDSAMYFCASRRQGGDYGYTFGSGTRLTVV.